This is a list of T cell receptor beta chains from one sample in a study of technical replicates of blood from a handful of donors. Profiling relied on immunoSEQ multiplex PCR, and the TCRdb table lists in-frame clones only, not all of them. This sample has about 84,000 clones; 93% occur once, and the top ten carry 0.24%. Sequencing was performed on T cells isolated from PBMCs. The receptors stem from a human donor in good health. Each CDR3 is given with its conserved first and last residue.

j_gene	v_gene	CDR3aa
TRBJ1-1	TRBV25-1	CASSESGAGSNTEAFF
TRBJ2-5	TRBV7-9	CASSSSNGLAGGRETQYF
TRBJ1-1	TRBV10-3	CATFAGTENTEAFF
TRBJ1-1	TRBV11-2	CASSYRDRNSEAFF
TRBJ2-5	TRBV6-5	CASSYSGAGTQETQYF
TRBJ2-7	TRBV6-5	CASTRTGSSYEQYF
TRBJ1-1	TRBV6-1	CASSGPAGFVNTEAFF
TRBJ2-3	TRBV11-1	CASSAGLAGRADTQYF
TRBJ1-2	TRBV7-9	CASSSGQVYGYTF
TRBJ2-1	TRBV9	CASSVAGASGGEQFF
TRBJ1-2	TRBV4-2	CASSQETAAYGYTF
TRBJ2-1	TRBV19	CASSPRTGGNNEQFF
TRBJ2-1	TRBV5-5	CASSGRGDRRDEQFF
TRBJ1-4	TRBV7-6	CASSPSRRQDNEKLFF
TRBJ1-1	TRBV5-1	CASSLAPGNTEAFF
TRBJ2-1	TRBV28	CASRGSSYNEQFF
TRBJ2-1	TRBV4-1	CASSRPGQGHNEQFF
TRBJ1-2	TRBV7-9	CASSPGAHDRGWGYTF
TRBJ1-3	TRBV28	CASSLFLSGNTIYF
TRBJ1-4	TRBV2	CASSRESNEKLFF
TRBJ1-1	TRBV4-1	CASSHITDRVNTEAFF
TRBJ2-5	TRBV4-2	CASSRGQGAETQYF
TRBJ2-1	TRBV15	CATTNNLLGQGHYNEQFF
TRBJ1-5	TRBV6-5	CASRSGQTNQPQHF